This passage covers 18 T cell receptor beta chains from one sample sequenced in a study of cytomegalovirus exposure and HLA in healthy donors (dated by TCRdb to 2016 to 2017). The library was made by the immunoSEQ multiplex PCR assay. TCRdb limited this immuneACCESS table to in-frame rearrangements with V and J called. A share of clones is missing; checked studies link under half to unresolved V genes, and the rest is unexplained. For this sample there are about 120,000 clones; about 82% appear just once. The ten largest make up 4.5% to 6% of the sample. Sequencing was performed on PBMCs. The receptors come from a man aged 18 to 29 in good health and CMV-seronegative.

The chain uses TRBV19 and TRBJ2-6; the match to TRBD2 covers 7 bases. Germline lookup yields CDR1 LNHDA and CDR2 SQIVND (reference sequence). J was trimmed by 4 bases and V by 2 bases; bases with no gene match: 14. CDR3 length equals 19 residues. The CDR3 protein is CASSILGGFRRAGANVLTF. CDR3 sequence (DNA): TGTGCCAGTAGTATATTGGGAGGGTTCCGAAGGGCGGGGGCCAACGTCCTGACTTTC.

This rearrangement joins TRBV5-1 to TRBJ2-7; perhaps TRBD2 as D (5 bases). Germline V gene data show CDR1 as SGHRS and CDR2 as YFSETQ. V was pared by 0 bases and J by 5 bases, with 18 bases between. The CDR3 covers 16 residues. This chain's CDR3 is CASSLAAAVGSDEQYF. The CDR3 DNA reads as TGCGCCAGCAGCTTGGCCGCAGCGGTTGGAAGTGACGAGCAGTACTTC.

This clone was observed a handful of times. This rearrangement joins TRBV20-1 to TRBJ2-7; weak D call: TRBD1 (6 bases). Germline V gives CDR1 DFQATT, CDR2 SNEGSKA (reference sequence). Trimming removed 3 bases at V and 7 bases at J, with 10 bases between. CDR3 length: 11 amino acids. The CDR3 DNA is TGCAGTGCTAGGGACAGATTGGAGCAGTACTTC. Its protein is CSARDRLEQYF.

The chain has TRBV30 and TRBJ1-1; a weak D match, TRBD1 (6 bases). Germline V gives CDR1 GTSNPN, CDR2 SVGIG (reference sequence). CDR3 size: 15 residues. Trimming took 0 bases from V and 0 from J, leaving 11 bases between them. The CDR3: CAWSVADRLNTEAFF. The CDR3 DNA sequence: TGTGCCTGGAGTGTAGCCGACAGGTTGAACACTGAAGCTTTCTTT.

The chain employs TRBV5-1 and TRBJ1-4; 8 bases are a match to TRBD1. Germline V gene lookup returns CDR1 SGHRS and CDR2 YFSETQ. After removal of 2 bases from V and 7 bases from J, the junction contained 19 bases not matched to a gene. The CDR3 consists of 19 residues. The CDR3 coding sequence is TGCGCCAGCAGCTTAACATCCGGGACAGGAGTGGGGCTACCTGAAAAACTGTTTTTT. This gives the protein CASSLTSGTGVGLPEKLFF.

V usage is TRBV27 and J usage is TRBJ2-3; TRBD2 agrees at 7 bases. This CDR3 comprises 15 residues. V was pared by 8 bases and J by 13 bases, with 21 bases of the junction left unmatched. Germline loops: CDR1 MNHEY, CDR2 SMNVEV (reference sequence). The CDR3 protein is CASSGGGPSLDRKYF. The CDR3 DNA reads TGTGCCAGCTCCGGGGGAGGGCCGTCCCTGGATAGGAAGTATTTT.

This clone was observed a single time. The chain combines TRBV28 with TRBJ2-7; 12 nucleotides line up with TRBD1. After removal of 6 bases from V and 4 bases from J, the junction contained 10 bases not matched to a gene. CDR1 is MDHEN and CDR2 is SYDVKM in the germline V gene. The CDR3 totals 16 residues. CDR3 amino acids: CASRLGGTGGSYEQYF. In nucleotides, the CDR3 is TGTGCCAGCAGACTCGGTGGGACAGGGGGCTCTTACGAGCAGTACTTC.

This chain's CDR3 is CAWSVGLAGVAGELFF. The CDR3 region has the DNA TGTGCCTGGAGTGTAGGGCTAGCGGGGGTAGCCGGGGAGCTGTTTTTT. The rearrangement uses TRBV30 and TRBJ2-2; 10 bases agree with TRBD2. Unmatched junction bases numbered 7, after V lost 0 bases and J lost 6 bases. The CDR3 length is 16 residues. CDR1 and CDR2 from the germline V gene are GTSNPN and SVGIG (reference sequence).

The V and J genes are TRBV2 and TRBJ2-7, with D possibly TRBD1 on 6 matching bases. The CDR3 contains 14 residues. The V gene lost 7 bases and the J gene lost 0 bases, with 13 bases spanning the gap. CDR1 is SNHLY and CDR2 is FYNNEI in the germline V gene. Here the CDR3 DNA reads TGTGCCAGCAACGACCGGGACACCTCCTACGAGCAGTACTTC. Protein product: CASNDRDTSYEQYF.

V gene TRBV6-5 combines with J gene TRBJ2-3; D remains ambiguous. The CDR3 is 11 amino acids. Trimming pared 5 bases from V and 5 bases from J, leaving 5 bases between. Germline V gene data show CDR1 as MNHEY and CDR2 as SVGAGI. The DNA of the CDR3 is TGTGCCAGCAGTCTAGGAGATACGCAGTATTTT. It translates to CASSLGDTQYF.

The gene calls are TRBV19 and TRBJ2-1; TRBD2 matches 10 bases. The germline V gene has CDR1 LNHDA and CDR2 SQIVND (reference sequence). The CDR3 runs to 15 residues. Trimming cost V 5 bases and J 2 bases; bases outside gene matches: 3. DNA for the CDR3: TGTGCCAGTAGTGGACTAGCGGCCGCCTACAATGAGCAGTTCTTC. Protein product: CASSGLAAAYNEQFF.

The chain couples TRBV28 to TRBJ2-2; 7 nucleotides line up with TRBD2. There are 16 residues in the CDR3. CDR1 and CDR2 from the germline V gene are MDHEN and SYDVKM. The trim removed 8 bases at V and 10 bases at J, leaving 19 bases unmatched. CDR3 amino acids: CASRPRYQGGWAELFF. The CDR3 DNA reads as TGTGCCAGCCGCCCGAGGTACCAGGGAGGGTGGGCGGAGCTGTTTTTT.

The V and J genes are TRBV5-1 and TRBJ1-3; the D gene is possibly TRBD1 (5 bases). The ends were cut back, 4 bases at V and 0 bases at J, with 20 bases in the middle. Germline lookup yields CDR1 SGHRS and CDR2 YFSETQ. This CDR3 spans 18 amino acids. CDR3 nucleotide sequence: TGCGCCAGCAGCCTACTGGGATCGACAGACTTCTCTGGAAACACCATATATTTT. This translates into CASSLLGSTDFSGNTIYF.

The chain couples TRBV14 to TRBJ2-5, with unresolved D. Between the trimmed V and J ends, which lost 6 bases and 1 base, there was a span of 15 bases. Per the germline V gene, CDR1 is SGHDN and CDR2 is FVKESK. The CDR3 consists of 15 residues. The CDR3 nucleotides read TGTGCCAGCAGTCGTTCAGCCGGGTTCCAAGAGACCCAGTACTTC. Its protein product is CASSRSAGFQETQYF. Full variable domain (rest looked up from reference TRBV14 and TRBJ2-5): EAGVTQFPSHSVIEKGQTVTLRCDPISGHDNLYWYRRVMGKEIKFLLHFVKESKQDESGMPNNRFLAERTGGTYSTLKVQPAELEDSGVYFCASSRSAGFQETQYFGPGTRLLVL.

This chain uses TRBV5-1 with TRBJ1-4; 8 bases match TRBD1. The germline V gene has CDR1 SGHRS and CDR2 YFSETQ. The CDR3 has 16 amino acids. Trimming took 4 bases from V and 8 from J; bases not matched to a gene: 13. DNA for the CDR3: TGCGCCAGCAGCGCGGCCCCGACAGGGGCGGGCGAAAAACTGTTTTTT. Translating it yields CASSAAPTGAGEKLFF.

The rearrangement joins TRBV6-5 to TRBJ1-3; tentatively, D is TRBD1 (5 bases). The length of the CDR3 is 14 residues. V dropped 5 bases and J dropped 0 bases, with 8 bases sitting between them. Germline V gene lookup returns CDR1 MNHEY and CDR2 SVGAGI. CDR3 coding DNA: TGTGCCAGCAGTACCCAGGGCTCTGGAAACACCATATATTTT. Its protein is CASSTQGSGNTIYF.

This chain joins TRBV7-2 and TRBJ2-7; 7 nucleotides agree with TRBD2. CDR3 length equals 14 residues. V gave up 4 bases and J gave up 0 bases; unmatched junction bases: 3. Germline V CDR1 and CDR2: SGHTA, FQGNSA. The CDR3 loop reads CASSSRTSSYEQYF. The CDR3 DNA sequence: TGTGCCAGCAGCTCCCGGACTAGCTCCTACGAGCAGTACTTC.

This sequence joins TRBV19 and TRBJ1-5; D is uncertain. V shed 5 bases and J shed 4 bases, with 6 bases lying between them. The CDR3 consists of 12 residues. Germline assignment: CDR1 LNHDA and CDR2 SQIVND (reference sequence). The CDR3 DNA reads TGTGCCAGTAGTGAGGCTAATCAGCCCCAGCATTTT. Its translation is CASSEANQPQHF.